Listed below are T cell receptor beta chains from one sample, sequenced in a study of metastatic and nonmetastatic thyroid tumors. With MiXCR, TCRdb reprocessed the PCR reads. The data contain fewer than 40,000 clones, 30% of them seen just once; the ten biggest clones take up 32%. Sequenced material: blood. The receptors were gathered from a female donor with papillary thyroid cancer or a benign thyroid nodule (not recorded which). Some clones in this sample may be carry-over from other donors' samples. The CDR3 runs from the conserved cysteine through the conserved F or W. A D gene is named only where the DNA matches it firmly. Clone size is not always given. Where it is, it says once, few, many or a class for expanded clones.

cdr3_nt cdr3_aa d_call cdr3_length v_call clone_size j_call
TGTGCCGATGAGACTGCTGGGCCGGGAAGATCTGACTATGGCTACACCTTC CADETAGPGRSDYGYTF . 17 TRBV2 . TRBJ1-2
TGTGCCAGCAGTGCCCCCGTAAGACAGGAGAATCAGCCCCAGCATTTT CASSAPVRQENQPQHF . 16 TRBV6-1 many TRBJ1-5
TGTGCCAGCAGGCCGGGACTAGCGTTACGGGGTACGCAGTATTTT CASRPGLALRGTQYF TRBD2 15 TRBV6-1 many TRBJ2-3
TGTGCCAGTTCTGACAGGGGGCACTATGGCTACACCTTC CASSDRGHYGYTF TRBD1 13 TRBV19 few TRBJ1-2
TGTGCCAGCAGTTACTCGGACCTCGGGACCTACGAGCAGTACTTC CASSYSDLGTYEQYF . 15 TRBV6-5 many TRBJ2-7
TGTGCCAGCAGCTTGCAGGGAGGCACTGAAGCTTTCTTT CASSLQGGTEAFF . 13 TRBV7-9 many TRBJ1-1
TGCGCCAGCACTCTTGGACTTGGGGGCACTGAAGCTTTCTTT CASTLGLGGTEAFF . 14 TRBV5-1 . TRBJ1-1
TGCAGTGCAAAGACCGGGACTAGCGGCTACAATGAGCAGTTCTTC CSAKTGTSGYNEQFF TRBD2 15 TRBV20-1 once TRBJ2-1
TGTGCCAGCAGTAATAGGCTAGCGGGAGGGGGCGAGCAGTACTTC CASSNRLAGGGEQYF TRBD2 15 TRBV12-3/TRBV12-4 many TRBJ2-7
TGCAGTGCCAGATACCCGGGGCTGGAGACTGAAGCTTTCTTT CSARYPGLETEAFF . 14 TRBV20-1 many TRBJ1-1